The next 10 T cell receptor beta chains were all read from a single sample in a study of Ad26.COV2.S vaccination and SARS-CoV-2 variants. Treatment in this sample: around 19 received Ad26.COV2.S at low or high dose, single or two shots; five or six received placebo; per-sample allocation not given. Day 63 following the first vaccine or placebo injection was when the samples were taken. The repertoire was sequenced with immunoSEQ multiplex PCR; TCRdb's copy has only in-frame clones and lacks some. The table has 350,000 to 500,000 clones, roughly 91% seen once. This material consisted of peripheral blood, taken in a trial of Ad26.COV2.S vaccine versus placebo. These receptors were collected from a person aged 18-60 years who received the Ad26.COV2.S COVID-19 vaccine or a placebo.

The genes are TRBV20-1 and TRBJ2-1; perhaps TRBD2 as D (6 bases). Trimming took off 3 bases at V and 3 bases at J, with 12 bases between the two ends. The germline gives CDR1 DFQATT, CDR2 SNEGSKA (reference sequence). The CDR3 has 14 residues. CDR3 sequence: CSASGREIYNEQFF. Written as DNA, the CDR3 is TGCAGTGCTAGTGGGCGGGAAATCTACAATGAGCAGTTCTTC.

CDR3 protein: CASSERRGRRGHEQFF. The CDR3 DNA follows: TGTGCCAGCAGTGAGAGGCGCGGACGGAGGGGTCATGAGCAGTTCTTC. The chain is built from TRBV6-1 and TRBJ2-1; the D gene is possibly TRBD2 (6 bases). This CDR3 is built from 16 residues. Germline V lookup: CDR1 MNHNS, CDR2 SASEGT. The V and J ends lost 3 bases and 8 bases respectively, with 20 bases between them.

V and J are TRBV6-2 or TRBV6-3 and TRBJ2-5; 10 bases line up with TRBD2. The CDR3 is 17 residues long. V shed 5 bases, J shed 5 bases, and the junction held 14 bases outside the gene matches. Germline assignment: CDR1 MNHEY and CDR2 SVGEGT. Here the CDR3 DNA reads TGTGCCAGCAGTCTTCCCCTACTAGCGGGAAGGGCTGAGACCCAGTACTTC. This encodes CASSLPLLAGRAETQYF.

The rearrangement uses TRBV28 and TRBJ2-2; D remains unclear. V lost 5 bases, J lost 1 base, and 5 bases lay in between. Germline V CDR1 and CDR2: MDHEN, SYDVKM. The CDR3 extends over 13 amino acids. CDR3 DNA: TGTGCCAGCAGTCAACAGAACACCGGGGAGCTGTTTTTT. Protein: CASSQQNTGELFF.

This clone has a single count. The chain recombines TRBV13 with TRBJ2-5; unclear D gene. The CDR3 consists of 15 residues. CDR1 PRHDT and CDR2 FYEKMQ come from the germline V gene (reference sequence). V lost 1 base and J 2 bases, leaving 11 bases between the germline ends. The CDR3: CASSLAFASQETQYF. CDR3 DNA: TGTGCCAGCAGCTTAGCGTTCGCTAGTCAAGAGACCCAGTACTTC.

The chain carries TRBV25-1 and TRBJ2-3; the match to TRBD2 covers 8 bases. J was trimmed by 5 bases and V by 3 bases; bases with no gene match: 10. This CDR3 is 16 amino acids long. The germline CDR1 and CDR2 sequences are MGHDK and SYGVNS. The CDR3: CASSDYKFAGGDTQYF. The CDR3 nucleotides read TGTGCCAGCAGTGATTACAAATTCGCGGGAGGAGATACGCAGTATTTT.

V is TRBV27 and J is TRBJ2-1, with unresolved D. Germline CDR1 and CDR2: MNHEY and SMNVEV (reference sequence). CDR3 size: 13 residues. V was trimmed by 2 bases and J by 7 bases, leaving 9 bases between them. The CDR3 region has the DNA TGTGCCAGCAGTTTAAAAGGGTTGAATGAGCAGTTCTTC. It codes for CASSLKGLNEQFF.

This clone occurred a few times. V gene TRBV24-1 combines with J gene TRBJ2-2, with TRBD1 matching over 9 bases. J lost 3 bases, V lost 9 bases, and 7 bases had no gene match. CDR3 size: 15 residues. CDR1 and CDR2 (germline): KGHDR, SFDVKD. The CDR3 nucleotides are TGTGCCACCGATCCCGGGACAGGGTACACCGGGGAGCTGTTTTTT. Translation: CATDPGTGYTGELFF.

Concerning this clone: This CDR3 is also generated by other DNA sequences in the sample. CDR3 residues: CASSLTGYEQYF. The DNA of the CDR3 is TGTGCCAGCAGCCTCACAGGGTACGAGCAGTACTTC. This rearrangement joins TRBV7-9 to TRBJ2-7; a possible D gene is TRBD1 (6 bases). There are 12 residues in the CDR3. Germline lookup yields CDR1 SEHNR and CDR2 FQNEAQ (reference sequence). The V gene lost 5 bases and the J gene lost 4 bases, with 9 bases spanning the gap.

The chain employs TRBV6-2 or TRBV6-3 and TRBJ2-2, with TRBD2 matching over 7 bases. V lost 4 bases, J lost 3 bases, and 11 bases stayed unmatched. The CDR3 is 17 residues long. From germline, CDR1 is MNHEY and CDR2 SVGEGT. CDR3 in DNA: TGTGCCAGCAGTTCCCCAACTAGCGCCAGCCACACCGGGGAGCTGTTTTTT. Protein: CASSSPTSASHTGELFF.